The 30 T cell receptor beta chains presented below share a single source sample, sequenced in a study of T cell responses to AZD1222 COVID-19 vaccine listed by TCRdb under 2021. This sample's time point label indicates: baseline before first vaccination. Library prep was done by the immunoSEQ multiplex PCR assay. TCRdb stores this immuneACCESS table with in-frame sequences only. Part of the clones is absent; in the studies checked, under half of the shortfall reflects unresolved V genes, and no reason is known for the rest. A total of 130,000 to 150,000 clones appear in this sample, approximately 94% of them only once. About 2.1% of the sample comes from the top ten. The specimen was peripheral blood, collected on day 0 of AZD1222 vaccination. All receptors come from an adult in good health.

This chain joins TRBV4-2 and TRBJ2-5; 12 bases fit TRBD1. Trimming took 0 bases from V and 4 from J; bases not matched to a gene: 3. CDR1 is LGHNA, CDR2 YNFKEQ, per germline. The CDR3 covers 16 residues. CDR3 DNA sequence: TGTGCCAGCAGCCAAGATGGGACAGGGGGCGCAGAGACCCAGTACTTC. Protein product: CASSQDGTGGAETQYF.

The rearrangement uses TRBV5-1 and TRBJ2-2; unclear D gene. Germline-derived CDR1 and CDR2 are SGHRS and YFSETQ. V lost 3 bases to trimming and J lost 5 bases, with 8 bases between them. CDR3 length: 13 residues. Here the CDR3 reads CASSSTPTGELFF. CDR3 nucleotides: TGCGCCAGCAGCTCTACCCCTACCGGGGAGCTGTTTTTT.

The chain joins TRBV3-1 (or the pseudogene TRBV3-2) to TRBJ1-2; 9 nucleotides match TRBD1. The CDR3 contains 14 residues. After removal of 0 bases from V and 5 bases from J, the junction contained 1 base not matched to a gene. Germline CDR1 LGHDT, CDR2 YNNKEL (reference sequence). CDR3 nucleotide sequence: TGTGCCAGCAGCCAAGAGGGACAGGGATATGGCTACACCTTC. It yields the protein CASSQEGQGYGYTF.

This chain links TRBV27 with TRBJ2-2, with D perhaps being TRBD1 or TRBD2 (6 bases each). Looked up from germline, CDR1 is MNHEY and CDR2 is SMNVEV (reference sequence). The CDR3 covers 14 residues. The ends were cut back, 3 bases at V and 6 bases at J, with 11 bases in the middle. CDR3: CASSFRGPPGELFF. CDR3 bases: TGTGCCAGCAGTTTCCGGGGGCCGCCCGGGGAGCTGTTTTTT.

This chain uses TRBV6-5 with TRBJ1-2; 7 bases align to TRBD1. V was clipped by 5 bases and J by 2 bases; unmatched bases: 5. This CDR3 region has 14 residues. CDR1 and CDR2 (germline): MNHEY, SVGAGI. The CDR3 nucleotides are TGTGCCAGCAGTCTCCGACAGGGAAACTATGGCTACACCTTC. It translates to CASSLRQGNYGYTF.

The rearrangement joins TRBV2 to TRBJ2-5; 8 bases agree with TRBD1. V was pared by 3 bases and J by 5 bases, with 5 bases of the junction left unmatched. Germline V lookup: CDR1 SNHLY, CDR2 FYNNEI. The CDR3 is 14 residues long. For the CDR3, the DNA is TGTGCCAGCAGTGAGGACAGGGCGGATGAGACCCAGTACTTC. Residues: CASSEDRADETQYF.

This chain uses TRBV6-5 with TRBJ2-7, with 12 bases identical to TRBD1. V lost 6 bases and J lost 7; bases outside the gene matches: 10. The germline gives CDR1 MNHEY, CDR2 SVGAGI. The CDR3 contains 15 residues. The DNA of the CDR3 is TGTGCCAGCAGACCAGGGGGGACAGGGGGCAGAGAGCAGTACTTC. Protein product: CASRPGGTGGREQYF.

There are a few counts of this clone. The chain employs TRBV7-8 and TRBJ2-1, with D possibly being TRBD1 (5 bases). The CDR3 is 17 residues long. Germline CDR1 SGHVS, CDR2 FQNEAQ. V lost 7 bases and J lost 5, with 24 bases in between. In nucleotides, the CDR3 is TGTGCCAGCAAGTATTACAGGACCTCTACTGGGGACAATGAGCAGTTCTTC. It specifies CASKYYRTSTGDNEQFF.

This CDR3 reads CASSFPSGVPLNTGELFF. The CDR3 bases are TGTGCCAGCAGCTTTCCTAGCGGGGTGCCGTTAAACACCGGGGAGCTGTTTTTT. The rearrangement uses TRBV7-9 and TRBJ2-2, with 9 positions matching TRBD2. V trimming: 3 bases; J trimming: 2 bases; junction bases outside the gene matches: 10. The CDR3 runs to 18 residues. Germline V gives CDR1 SEHNR, CDR2 FQNEAQ (reference sequence).

The gene calls are TRBV7-9 and TRBJ2-4; 7 bases are a match to TRBD2. Unmatched junction bases numbered 12, after V lost 5 bases and J lost 2 bases. The CDR3 contains 17 residues. CDR1 is SEHNR, CDR2 FQNEAQ, per germline (reference sequence). CDR3 bases: TGTGCCAGCAGCCCCCTTGGGGGGAGCGGGACCAAAAACATTCAGTACTTC. Amino acids: CASSPLGGSGTKNIQYF.

This sequence joins TRBV6-5 and TRBJ1-2; possible D gene TRBD1, 6 bases. Germline V gene sequence: CDR1 MNHEY, CDR2 SVGAGI. Deletions cut 5 bases from V and 5 bases from J, with 15 bases between. The CDR3 length is 14 residues. CDR3 sequence reads: CASSPSGGGYGYTF. CDR3 coding DNA: TGTGCCAGCAGTCCCTCGGGAGGGGGGTATGGCTACACCTTC.

CDR3 residues: CASSFSGQGSTEAFF. CDR3 bases: TGTGCCAGCAGCTTCTCGGGACAGGGGTCCACTGAAGCTTTCTTT. The chain has TRBV7-2 and TRBJ1-1, with TRBD1 matching 10 bases. The V segment lost 3 bases and the J segment 4 bases; nucleotides outside the gene matches: 5. Germline assignment: CDR1 SGHTA and CDR2 FQGNSA. This CDR3 has 15 residues.

This clone was observed a single time. The chain joins TRBV5-1 to TRBJ1-4, with D hard to call. The ends were cut back, 0 bases at V and 0 bases at J, with 6 bases in the middle. CDR3 size: 15 residues. Germline V gene sequence: CDR1 SGHRS, CDR2 YFSETQ. The CDR3 loop reads CASSLGGSTNEKLFF. DNA of the CDR3: TGCGCCAGCAGCTTGGGTGGCTCAACTAATGAAAAACTGTTTTTT.

This rearrangement joins TRBV5-1 to TRBJ1-4; D is possibly TRBD1 (5 bases). The CDR3 extends over 15 amino acids. Germline CDR1 is SGHRS and CDR2 is YFSETQ. Trimming removed 4 bases from V and 5 bases from J, with 15 bases in between. The CDR3 reads CASSASGLGNEKLFF. CDR3 nucleotide sequence: TGCGCCAGCAGCGCCTCAGGGTTGGGGAATGAAAAACTGTTTTTT.

V is TRBV11-2 and J is TRBJ2-1; 12 nucleotides match TRBD2. This CDR3 contains 17 residues. Trimming at V came to 5 bases and at J to 7 bases, leaving 12 bases not matched to a gene. The germline V gene encodes CDR1 SGHAT and CDR2 FQNNGV. CDR3 region: CASSLTTSGRWVNEQFF. In DNA, the CDR3 is TGTGCCAGCAGCCTTACCACTAGCGGGAGGTGGGTAAATGAGCAGTTCTTC. Variable domain in full (rest from reference TRBV11-2 and TRBJ2-1): EAGVAQSPRYKIIEKRQSVAFWCNPISGHATLYWYQQILGQGPKLLIQFQNNGVVDDSQLPKDRFSAERLKGVDSTLKIQPAKLEDSAVYLCASSLTTSGRWVNEQFFGPGTRLTVL.

The chain has TRBV27 and TRBJ1-1, with unresolved D. Germline values: CDR1 MNHEY, CDR2 SMNVEV (reference sequence). The CDR3 sequence is 10 residues long. V lost 3 bases to trimming and J lost 5 bases, with 1 base between them. The CDR3 is CASSFTEAFF. The CDR3, as DNA: TGTGCCAGCAGTTTTACTGAAGCTTTCTTT.

The chain recombines TRBV19 with TRBJ1-1, with D hard to call. This CDR3 has 13 residues. Germline-derived CDR1 and CDR2 are LNHDA and SQIVND (reference sequence). Trimming left V 3 bases short and J 1 base short, with 6 bases between. The CDR3 region has the DNA TGTGCCAGTAGTATGTCGGGGAACACTGAAGCTTTCTTT. Its translation: CASSMSGNTEAFF.

In its sample, this clone was seen a few times. This chain joins TRBV9 and TRBJ2-2, with D uncertain. The V gene's germline CDR1 is SGDLS and CDR2 YYNGEE. V lost 3 bases to trimming and J lost 7 bases, with 13 bases between them. This CDR3 contains 14 residues. CDR3 nucleotide sequence: TGTGCCAGCAGCGAGAGTCCAAGAGACGGGGAGCTGTTTTTT. It encodes CASSESPRDGELFF.

The chain uses TRBV12-5 and TRBJ2-7; 7 bases map to TRBD2. Per the germline V gene, CDR1 is LGHNT and CDR2 is FRNRAP. This CDR3 region has 15 residues. The ends lost 5 bases at V and 2 bases at J; junction bases unmatched: 9. The DNA of the CDR3 is TGTGCTAGTGGTCCGGGGACTACCAACGCCTACGAGCAGTACTTC. This sequence encodes CASGPGTTNAYEQYF.

This clone was detected once. The chain recombines TRBV6-5 with TRBJ2-7; 8 bases agree with TRBD1. Per the germline V gene, CDR1 is MNHEY and CDR2 is SVGAGI. Germline trimming cut 5 bases from V and 3 bases from J; bases unmatched to any gene: 6. CDR3 length: 14 amino acids. As DNA, the CDR3 is TGTGCCAGCAGTACCCGGGACAGGCTCTACGAGCAGTACTTC. This encodes CASSTRDRLYEQYF.

This clone appeared a single time. The CDR3 reads CASSALRGRYQETQYF. CDR3 DNA sequence: TGTGCCAGCAGCGCCCTCCGGGGGCGATACCAAGAGACCCAGTACTTC. The chain employs TRBV7-6 and TRBJ2-5, with D possibly being TRBD1 or TRBD2 (6 bases each). This CDR3 contains 16 residues. Germline V gene lookup returns CDR1 SGHVS and CDR2 FNYEAQ. Trimming cost V 5 bases and J 0 bases, with 16 bases left between them.

The rearrangement joins TRBV5-1 to TRBJ1-1; D is ambiguous. CDR1 SGHRS and CDR2 YFSETQ come from the germline V gene. The CDR3 loop spans 12 amino acids. V was shortened by 2 bases and J by 8 bases, with 10 bases between the two germline ends. The CDR3 region has the DNA TGCGCCAGCAGCTTCCCCGGGCAGGAAGCTTTCTTT. Amino acid sequence: CASSFPGQEAFF.

The chain carries TRBV6-1 and TRBJ2-5; D remains ambiguous. Germline CDR1 reads MNHNS; CDR2 reads SASEGT. V was shortened by 1 base and J by 4 bases, with 10 bases between the two germline ends. There are 14 residues in the CDR3. Written as DNA, the CDR3 is TGTGCCAGCAGTGAAGTTGGGATAGGAGAGACCCAGTACTTC. Translated, it gives CASSEVGIGETQYF.

V is TRBV18 and J is TRBJ2-1; D may be TRBD1 or TRBD2 (5 bases each). Trimming removed 0 bases from V and 0 bases from J, with 9 bases in between. The V gene's germline CDR1 is KGHSH and CDR2 LQKENI. The CDR3 extends over 16 amino acids. CDR3 loop: CASSPPGRSSYNEQFF. For the CDR3, the DNA is TGTGCCAGCTCACCACCGGGACGGAGCTCCTACAATGAGCAGTTCTTC.

V gene TRBV27 combines with J gene TRBJ1-5; D unresolved. The CDR3 extends over 14 amino acids. V gave up 0 bases and J gave up 6 bases, with 9 bases separating them. CDR1 and CDR2 from the germline V gene are MNHEY and SMNVEV (reference sequence). The CDR3 DNA reads TGTGCCAGCAGTTTATCGGGTGTGGGTCAGCCCCAGCATTTT. Protein sequence: CASSLSGVGQPQHF.

CDR3 sequence: CASREGGGNYGYTF. The CDR3 coding sequence is TGTGCCAGCAGGGAAGGGGGAGGGAACTATGGCTACACCTTC. The V gene is TRBV27, the J gene TRBJ1-2; possibly TRBD1 for D (6 bases). This CDR3 comprises 14 residues. V dropped 6 bases and J dropped 2 bases, with 13 bases sitting between them. From germline, CDR1 is MNHEY and CDR2 SMNVEV (reference sequence).

This chain links TRBV5-4 with TRBJ1-1; the D gene is possibly TRBD1 (5 bases). The CDR3 covers 14 residues. CDR1 is SGHNT, CDR2 YYREEE, per germline (reference sequence). V lost 2 bases and J 5 bases, leaving 13 bases between the germline ends. The CDR3, as DNA: TGTGCCAGCAGCTTCCACGGGGGAGAAACTGAAGCTTTCTTT. It is translated as CASSFHGGETEAFF.

This sequence joins TRBV6-5 and TRBJ1-2; a weak D match, TRBD1 (5 bases). CDR1 is MNHEY, CDR2 SVGAGI, per germline. Deletions cut 5 bases from V and 6 bases from J, with 16 bases between. The CDR3 totals 14 residues. The CDR3 DNA reads as TGTGCCAGCAGTACGGGGGAGGGAAGGAATGGCTACACCTTC. Its protein product is CASSTGEGRNGYTF.

DNA for the CDR3: TGCGCCAGCAGCTTGGAGGTGCAGGGGAATGAGCAGTTCTTC. Its translation is CASSLEVQGNEQFF. This chain connects TRBV5-1 to TRBJ2-1; D perhaps matches TRBD1 (6 bases). CDR1 and CDR2 (germline): SGHRS, YFSETQ. V was cut by 0 bases and J by 7 bases, with 11 bases left in between. The CDR3 consists of 14 residues.

The chain has TRBV6-5 and TRBJ1-5; D uncertain. Germline loops: CDR1 MNHEY, CDR2 SVGAGI. V was pared by 0 bases and J by 5 bases, with 8 bases between. This CDR3 has 14 amino acids. The CDR3 loop is CASSYSSVDQPQHF. For the CDR3, the DNA is TGTGCCAGCAGTTACTCGTCGGTGGATCAGCCCCAGCATTTT.